One sample yielded the 7 T cell receptor beta chains listed below, sequenced in a study of blood T cell repertoires in COVID-19 (dated by TCRdb to 2018 to 2021). To prepare the library, the immunoSEQ multiplex PCR assay was applied. TCRdb obtained this table from immuneACCESS and retained in-frame rearrangements with V and J assigned. These tables miss some clones; where compared with another copy, unresolved V genes account for less than half of the shortfall, and the remainder is unexplained. Within this sample are about 200,000 clones, with about 86% of them counted one time only. The leading ten clones occupy less than 5% of the sample. Sequences were obtained from PBMCs or T cells enriched from blood (not recorded which). These receptors all come from a middle-aged woman with acute COVID-19.

This chain connects TRBV9 to TRBJ2-1, with 7 bases lining up with TRBD2. This CDR3 is 15 amino acids long. Germline V gene sequence: CDR1 SGDLS, CDR2 YYNGEE. V dropped 0 bases and J dropped 7; count of bases not matched to a gene: 7. This CDR3 is CASSVGAGAGNEQFF. The CDR3 DNA follows: TGTGCCAGCAGCGTAGGGGCGGGAGCGGGAAATGAGCAGTTCTTC.

In DNA form, the CDR3 reads TGTGCCAGCAGTTCCTGGACAGGGATCAACGAGCAGTACTTC. This sequence encodes CASSSWTGINEQYF. This chain links TRBV27 with TRBJ2-7; 8 positions match TRBD1. The CDR3 consists of 14 residues. Germline CDR1 reads MNHEY; CDR2 reads SMNVEV (reference sequence). Trimming took 4 bases from V and 5 from J; bases not matched to a gene: 7.

This chain uses TRBV6-2 or TRBV6-3 with TRBJ2-2, with 8 bases matching TRBD1. Germline CDR1 MNHEY, CDR2 SVGEGT. The CDR3 is made up of 14 amino acids. Trimming took 5 bases from V and 5 from J; bases not matched to a gene: 4. The CDR3, as DNA: TGTGCCAGCAGTACGAGGACAGGGACCGGGGAGCTGTTTTTT. It encodes CASSTRTGTGELFF.

V usage is TRBV3-1 (or the pseudogene TRBV3-2) and J usage is TRBJ2-3; 7 nucleotides match TRBD1. CDR1 is LGHDT and CDR2 is YNNKEL in the germline V gene (reference sequence). This CDR3 region has 17 residues. V lost 4 bases, J lost 4 bases, and 14 bases stayed unmatched. Here the CDR3 DNA reads TGTGCCAGCAGCCTCCTACAGGGGCCGGTACTTTCAGATACGCAGTATTTT. As protein: CASSLLQGPVLSDTQYF.

The chain couples TRBV15 to TRBJ1-2, with D possibly being TRBD1 (6 bases). This CDR3 spans 18 amino acids. The V gene lost 3 bases and the J gene lost 0 bases, with 20 bases spanning the gap. Germline CDR1 LNHNV, CDR2 YYDKDF (reference sequence). CDR3 sequence: CATSSGSQGPSTNYGYTF. The DNA of the CDR3 is TGTGCCACCAGCAGTGGGTCACAGGGTCCCTCGACTAACTATGGCTACACCTTC.

The V gene is TRBV12-3 or TRBV12-4, the J gene TRBJ2-3, with a tentative D call TRBD2 (6 bases). This CDR3 is 12 amino acids long. The V gene lost 10 bases and the J gene lost 1 base, with 9 bases spanning the gap. CDR3 nucleotides: TGTGCCACCACGGGAGGCACAGATACGCAGTATTTT. Its protein product is CATTGGTDTQYF.

The chain recombines TRBV19 with TRBJ1-2; 7 nucleotides align to TRBD1. Losses at the gene ends were 5 bases for V and 4 bases for J; bases not matched to a gene: 10. The CDR3 extends over 15 amino acids. The germline V gene has CDR1 LNHDA and CDR2 SQIVND (reference sequence). The CDR3 reads CASSVSPDRFYGYTF. The DNA for the CDR3 is TGTGCCAGTAGTGTCTCCCCGGACAGGTTCTATGGCTACACCTTC.